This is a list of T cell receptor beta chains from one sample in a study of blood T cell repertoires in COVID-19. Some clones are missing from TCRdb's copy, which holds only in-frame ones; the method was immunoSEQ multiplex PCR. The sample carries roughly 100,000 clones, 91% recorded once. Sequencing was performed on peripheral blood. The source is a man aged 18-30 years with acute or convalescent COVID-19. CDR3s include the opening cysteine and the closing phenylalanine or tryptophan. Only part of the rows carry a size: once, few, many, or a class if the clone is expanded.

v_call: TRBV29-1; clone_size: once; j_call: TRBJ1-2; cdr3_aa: CSAGGDGYTF
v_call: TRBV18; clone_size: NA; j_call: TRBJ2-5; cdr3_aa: CASSPTGEETQYF
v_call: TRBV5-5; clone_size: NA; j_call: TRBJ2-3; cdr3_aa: CASSFPGLSTDTQYF
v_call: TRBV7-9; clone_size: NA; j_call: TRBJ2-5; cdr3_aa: CASSLGGEEETQYF
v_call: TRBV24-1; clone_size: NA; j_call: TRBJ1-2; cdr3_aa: CATSDTRGTAYGYTF
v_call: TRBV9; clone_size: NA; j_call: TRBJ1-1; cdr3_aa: CASSGTGGTEAFF
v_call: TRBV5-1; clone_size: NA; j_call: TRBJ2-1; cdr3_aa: CARSWGGALQNHNEQFF
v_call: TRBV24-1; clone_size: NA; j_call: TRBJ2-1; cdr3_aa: CATSEATGASSYNEQFF
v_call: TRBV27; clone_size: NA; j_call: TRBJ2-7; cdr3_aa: CASSRATAYEQYF
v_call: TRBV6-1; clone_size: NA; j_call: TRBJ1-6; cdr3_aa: CASSEETADNSPLHF
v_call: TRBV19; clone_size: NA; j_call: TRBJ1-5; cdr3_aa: CASRAQNQPQHF
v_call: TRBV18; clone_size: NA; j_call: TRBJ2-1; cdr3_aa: CASFYRGANAGEQFF
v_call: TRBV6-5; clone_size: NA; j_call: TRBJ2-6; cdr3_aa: CASSFGLGGNVLTF
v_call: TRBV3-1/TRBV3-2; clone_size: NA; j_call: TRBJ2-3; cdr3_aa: CASSLPAGGHTQYF
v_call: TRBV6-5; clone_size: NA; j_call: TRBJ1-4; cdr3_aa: CASSLSGRGEKLFF
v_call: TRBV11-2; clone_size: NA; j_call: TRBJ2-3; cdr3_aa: CASSFYTDTQYF
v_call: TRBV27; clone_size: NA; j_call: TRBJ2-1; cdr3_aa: CASSFGGEHNEQFF
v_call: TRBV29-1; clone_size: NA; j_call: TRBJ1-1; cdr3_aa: CSVDRNTEAFF
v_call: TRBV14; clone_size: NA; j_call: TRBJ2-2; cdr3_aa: CASSPTRSGELFF
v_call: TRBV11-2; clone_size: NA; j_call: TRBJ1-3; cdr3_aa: CASSRFADTFSGNTIYF
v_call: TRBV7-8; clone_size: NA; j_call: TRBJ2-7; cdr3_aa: CASSLVTGNYEQYF
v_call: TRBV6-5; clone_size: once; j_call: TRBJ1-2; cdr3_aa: CASSLDRGNGYTF